Listed below are T cell receptor beta chains from one sample, sequenced in a study of T cell responses to AZD1222 COVID-19 vaccine. Clones were read by immunoSEQ multiplex PCR, and TCRdb kept only the in-frame ones, dropping some. This table has approximately 81,000 clones, 80% to 95% appearing once. The material was peripheral blood, obtained on day 0 of MenACWY control vaccination. These receptors all stem from an adult in good health. CDR3s include the opening cysteine and the closing phenylalanine or tryptophan. The order of the fields is V gene, J gene, clone size, D gene, CDR3 protein, CDR3 DNA. The D gene is left open where the match is weak. Clone size is shown for a subset of rows, as once, few, many or a class of expanded clone.

v_call: TRBV27; j_call: TRBJ1-2; clone_size: once; d_call: .; cdr3_aa: CASRLLGASVYGYTF; cdr3_nt: TGTGCCAGCAGACTATTAGGCGCTTCGGTCTATGGCTACACCTTC
v_call: TRBV20-1; j_call: TRBJ2-7; clone_size: .; d_call: TRBD2; cdr3_aa: CSASSLAGGPEEQYF; cdr3_nt: TGCAGTGCTAGTAGCCTAGCGGGAGGGCCGGAGGAGCAGTACTTC
v_call: TRBV11-2; j_call: TRBJ2-7; clone_size: .; d_call: TRBD1; cdr3_aa: CASSLDRGPYEQYF; cdr3_nt: TGTGCCAGCAGCCTGGACAGGGGACCCTACGAGCAGTACTTC
v_call: TRBV19; j_call: TRBJ1-6; clone_size: .; d_call: .; cdr3_aa: CASSIGRGDNSPLHF; cdr3_nt: TGTGCCAGTAGTATCGGACGGGGGGACAATTCACCCCTCCACTTT
v_call: TRBV2; j_call: TRBJ1-2; clone_size: .; d_call: .; cdr3_aa: CASSGTVTNYGYTF; cdr3_nt: TGTGCCAGCAGTGGGACAGTTACCAACTATGGCTACACCTTC
v_call: TRBV30; j_call: TRBJ1-2; clone_size: few; d_call: .; cdr3_aa: CAAGGTHIYGYTF; cdr3_nt: TGTGCCGCAGGAGGGACCCATATTTATGGCTACACCTTC
v_call: TRBV6-5; j_call: TRBJ2-4; clone_size: .; d_call: TRBD1; cdr3_aa: CASRAGQGVIQYF; cdr3_nt: TGTGCCAGCAGGGCCGGGCAGGGGGTCATTCAGTACTTC
v_call: TRBV5-4; j_call: TRBJ2-3; clone_size: .; d_call: .; cdr3_aa: CASSFGGFADTQYF; cdr3_nt: TGTGCCAGCAGCTTTGGAGGTTTTGCAGATACGCAGTATTTT
v_call: TRBV7-9; j_call: TRBJ2-2; clone_size: .; d_call: .; cdr3_aa: CASSLRDGELFF; cdr3_nt: TGTGCCAGCAGCTTAAGAGACGGGGAGCTGTTTTTT
v_call: TRBV6-5; j_call: TRBJ2-6; clone_size: .; d_call: .; cdr3_aa: CASSRDGTGANVLTF; cdr3_nt: TGTGCCAGCAGTCGGGACGGCACTGGGGCCAACGTCCTGACTTTC
v_call: TRBV12-3/TRBV12-4; j_call: TRBJ2-7; clone_size: .; d_call: .; cdr3_aa: CASSLDGYYEQYF; cdr3_nt: TGTGCCAGCAGTCTTGACGGTTACTACGAGCAGTACTTC
v_call: TRBV12-3/TRBV12-4; j_call: TRBJ1-5; clone_size: once; d_call: .; cdr3_aa: CASTRGAGQPQHF; cdr3_nt: TGTGCCAGCACCCGCGGTGCGGGTCAGCCCCAGCATTTT
v_call: TRBV2; j_call: TRBJ1-1; clone_size: .; d_call: .; cdr3_aa: CASRAGYTEAFF; cdr3_nt: TGTGCCAGCAGGGCAGGGTACACTGAAGCTTTCTTT
v_call: TRBV27; j_call: TRBJ2-1; clone_size: .; d_call: .; cdr3_aa: CATAVGGGGYEQFF; cdr3_nt: TGTGCCACCGCCGTAGGGGGCGGGGGCTATGAGCAGTTCTTC
v_call: TRBV11-2; j_call: TRBJ2-7; clone_size: .; d_call: .; cdr3_aa: CASSPQDYHSSYEQYF; cdr3_nt: TGTGCCAGCAGCCCCCAGGACTACCACAGCTCCTACGAGCAGTACTTC
v_call: TRBV2; j_call: TRBJ2-5; clone_size: .; d_call: TRBD1; cdr3_aa: CASGVRRDREREETQYF; cdr3_nt: TGTGCCAGCGGGGTAAGAAGGGACAGGGAGCGTGAAGAGACCCAGTACTTC
v_call: TRBV3-1/TRBV3-2; j_call: TRBJ1-2; clone_size: .; d_call: .; cdr3_aa: CASSQGGIGADIHGYTF; cdr3_nt: TGTGCCAGCAGCCAAGGTGGTATAGGGGCAGATATCCATGGCTACACCTTC
v_call: TRBV4-1; j_call: TRBJ2-2; clone_size: once; d_call: .; cdr3_aa: CASSQVLRDPTGELFF; cdr3_nt: TGCGCCAGCAGCCAAGTTTTGCGGGACCCCACGGGGGAGCTGTTTTTT
v_call: TRBV15; j_call: TRBJ2-7; clone_size: .; d_call: .; cdr3_aa: CATSVSSYEQYF; cdr3_nt: TGTGCCACCAGCGTTAGCTCCTACGAGCAGTACTTC
v_call: TRBV28; j_call: TRBJ1-2; clone_size: .; d_call: TRBD1; cdr3_aa: CASSPPWGTGGLGYTF; cdr3_nt: TGTGCCAGCAGCCCCCCGTGGGGGACAGGTGGTTTAGGCTACACCTTC
v_call: TRBV4-1; j_call: TRBJ1-4; clone_size: .; d_call: .; cdr3_aa: CASSRGFTNEKLFF; cdr3_nt: TGCGCCAGCAGCCGAGGGTTCACTAATGAAAAACTGTTTTTT
v_call: TRBV11-2; j_call: TRBJ1-2; clone_size: .; d_call: .; cdr3_aa: CASSPPGFDSYGYTF; cdr3_nt: TGTGCCAGCAGCCCCCCCGGATTTGATTCCTATGGCTACACCTTC
v_call: TRBV5-1; j_call: TRBJ2-1; clone_size: few; d_call: .; cdr3_aa: CASSLGGGEQFF; cdr3_nt: TGCGCCAGCAGCTTGGGAGGGGGAGAGCAGTTCTTC
v_call: TRBV12-5; j_call: TRBJ1-2; clone_size: .; d_call: .; cdr3_aa: CASGLEAYGYTF; cdr3_nt: TGTGCTAGTGGTCTTGAGGCCTATGGCTACACCTTC
v_call: TRBV19; j_call: TRBJ1-1; clone_size: once; d_call: .; cdr3_aa: CASSNPGASSEAFF; cdr3_nt: TGTGCCAGTAGTAATCCGGGGGCGAGTTCAGAAGCTTTCTTT
v_call: TRBV4-3; j_call: TRBJ2-3; clone_size: .; d_call: .; cdr3_aa: CASSPTIGGRADTQYF; cdr3_nt: TGCGCCAGCAGCCCCACCATAGGGGGGAGGGCAGATACGCAGTATTTT
v_call: TRBV7-3; j_call: TRBJ2-3; clone_size: .; d_call: .; cdr3_aa: CASSLGSSTDTQYF; cdr3_nt: TGTGCCAGCAGCTTGGGATCTAGCACAGATACGCAGTATTTT
v_call: TRBV6-5; j_call: TRBJ1-1; clone_size: .; d_call: .; cdr3_aa: CASSYSGYTEAFF; cdr3_nt: TGTGCCAGCAGTTACTCGGGGTACACTGAAGCTTTCTTT
v_call: TRBV11-2; j_call: TRBJ2-3; clone_size: .; d_call: TRBD2; cdr3_aa: CASSLVAGDTDTQYF; cdr3_nt: TGTGCCAGCAGCTTAGTAGCGGGAGATACAGATACGCAGTATTTT
v_call: TRBV6-1; j_call: TRBJ1-4; clone_size: .; d_call: .; cdr3_aa: CASSGARLGASQTNEKLFF; cdr3_nt: TGTGCCAGCAGTGGTGCGAGACTTGGAGCCTCTCAAACTAATGAAAAACTGTTTTTT
v_call: TRBV30; j_call: TRBJ2-5; clone_size: .; d_call: .; cdr3_aa: CAWSKIGTTRETQYF; cdr3_nt: TGTGCCTGGAGCAAAATAGGGACAACCCGAGAGACCCAGTACTTC
v_call: TRBV12-5; j_call: TRBJ1-1; clone_size: .; d_call: .; cdr3_aa: CASGLVSGQAEAFF; cdr3_nt: TGTGCTAGTGGTTTGGTCTCCGGGCAAGCTGAAGCTTTCTTT
v_call: TRBV18; j_call: TRBJ2-7; clone_size: .; d_call: .; cdr3_aa: CASSPGQGGANEQYF; cdr3_nt: TGTGCCAGCTCACCCGGGCAGGGAGGTGCGAACGAGCAGTACTTC
v_call: TRBV24-1; j_call: TRBJ1-5; clone_size: .; d_call: TRBD1; cdr3_aa: CATSDPGGHQPQHF; cdr3_nt: TGTGCCACCAGTGATCCAGGGGGCCATCAGCCCCAGCATTTT
v_call: TRBV7-9; j_call: TRBJ2-5; clone_size: .; d_call: TRBD2; cdr3_aa: CASSEASGTWLSQYF; cdr3_nt: TGTGCCAGCAGCGAAGCTAGCGGGACCTGGTTGTCCCAGTACTTC
v_call: TRBV5-1; j_call: TRBJ1-3; clone_size: .; d_call: .; cdr3_aa: CASSLSQSSGNTIYF; cdr3_nt: TGCGCCAGCAGCTTGTCTCAGAGCTCTGGAAACACCATATATTTT
v_call: TRBV4-1; j_call: TRBJ2-3; clone_size: .; d_call: TRBD2; cdr3_aa: CASRRTSPDDTQYF; cdr3_nt: TGCGCCAGCAGACGGACTAGCCCGGACGATACGCAGTATTTT
v_call: TRBV27; j_call: TRBJ2-2; clone_size: .; d_call: .; cdr3_aa: CASSYRANTGELFF; cdr3_nt: TGTGCCAGCAGTTACCGTGCGAACACCGGGGAGCTGTTTTTT
v_call: TRBV5-1; j_call: TRBJ2-2; clone_size: .; d_call: .; cdr3_aa: CASSLGQFVGELFF; cdr3_nt: TGCGCCAGCAGCTTGGGACAGTTTGTCGGGGAGCTGTTTTTT
v_call: TRBV3-1/TRBV3-2; j_call: TRBJ1-1; clone_size: .; d_call: .; cdr3_aa: CASSQGMNTEAFF; cdr3_nt: TGTGCCAGCAGCCAAGGAATGAACACTGAAGCTTTCTTT
v_call: TRBV29-1; j_call: TRBJ1-1; clone_size: .; d_call: .; cdr3_aa: CSVEETEAFF; cdr3_nt: TGCAGCGTTGAAGAAACTGAAGCTTTCTTT
v_call: TRBV19; j_call: TRBJ1-4; clone_size: few; d_call: .; cdr3_aa: CASRTNEAPGDEKLFF; cdr3_nt: TGTGCCAGTAGGACCAACGAGGCACCCGGGGATGAAAAACTGTTTTTT
v_call: TRBV28; j_call: TRBJ1-4; clone_size: .; d_call: .; cdr3_aa: CASRNEGYEKLFF; cdr3_nt: TGTGCCAGCAGAAATGAGGGTTATGAAAAACTGTTTTTT
v_call: TRBV25-1; j_call: TRBJ1-5; clone_size: .; d_call: .; cdr3_aa: CASSGDGLAWPQHF; cdr3_nt: TGTGCCAGCAGTGGGGACGGCCTAGCGTGGCCCCAGCATTTT
v_call: TRBV14; j_call: TRBJ1-1; clone_size: .; d_call: .; cdr3_aa: CASSSQRNTEAFF; cdr3_nt: TGTGCCAGCAGCTCCCAGAGGAACACTGAAGCTTTCTTT
v_call: TRBV10-3; j_call: TRBJ2-1; clone_size: .; d_call: .; cdr3_aa: CAISRGRSGDEQFF; cdr3_nt: TGTGCCATCTCCCGAGGCAGGTCGGGGGATGAGCAGTTCTTC
v_call: TRBV7-2; j_call: TRBJ2-7; clone_size: .; d_call: .; cdr3_aa: CASSLSSAYAEQYF; cdr3_nt: TGTGCCAGCAGCTTATCATCAGCTTACGCGGAGCAGTACTTC
v_call: TRBV5-1; j_call: TRBJ2-3; clone_size: .; d_call: .; cdr3_aa: CASSALGGDTQYF; cdr3_nt: TGCGCCAGCAGCGCTCTCGGGGGAGATACGCAGTATTTT